This T cell receptor beta chain was observed in a study of molecular identifiers for immune sequencing clone quantification. The study's findings and limits: Over 99% of effector molecules, but under 1% in naive cells, were held by clones with more than 20 RNA copies.

A word on this clonotype: The antigen is unknown.

The naive CD8 libraries originated from between roughly 20,000 and 1,100,000 sorted cells and drew on 10%, 30% or 50% RNA. The CDR3 covers 14 residues. CDR1 is SGHVS and CDR2 is FQNEAQ in the germline V gene. J gave up 4 bases and V 4 bases, and 4 bases lay outside the gene matches. One entry per CDR3 protein, called by TCRdb with MiXCR from the PCR reads. The sample contains 460,000 or so distinct CDR3 sequences, roughly 25% of which appear only once. This chain uses TRBV7-8 with TRBJ2-5, with TRBD1 identical over 9 bases. This sequence was found in a human donor in good health. Some libraries in this study had Jurkat cell RNA spiked in. The source material was naive CD8+ T cells from blood, with Jurkat cell RNA spiked in. The subset was: FACS-sorted CD8+CD4-CCR7+CD45RA+ naive T cells. CDR3 residues: CASSSTDRGETQYF. CDR3 nucleotide sequence: TGTGCCAGCAGCTCGACGGACAGGGGAGAGACCCAGTACTTC.